These 21 T cell receptor beta chains share one sample of origin, sequenced in a study of CD8 T cells in ankylosing spondylitis. Study-level results: Seemingly characteristic of ankylosing spondylitis blood was a TCR beta motif consisting of 7 or 8 highly homologous variants.

MiXCR, applied by TCRdb to the 5' RACE reads, yields one record per CDR3 protein. This table holds around 140,000 distinct CDR3 sequences, 17% found once. No antigen has been identified for these receptors. Sample: blood, either unsorted or a sorted T cell fraction (not recorded which). The receptors were gathered from a male donor with ankylosing spondylitis.

The rearrangement links TRBV10-3 to TRBJ1-1; D gene uncertain. Germline-derived CDR1 and CDR2 are ENHRY and SYGVKD. V lost 4 bases, J lost 4 bases, and 10 bases lay in between. The CDR3 has 13 residues. The CDR3, as DNA: TGTGCCATCAGTGTATTTGGGGTCACTGAAGCTTTCTTT. Translation: CAISVFGVTEAFF.

This chain connects TRBV7-2 to TRBJ2-2, with 9 bases fitting TRBD1. V trimming: 5 bases; J trimming: 2 bases; junction bases outside the gene matches: 3. There are 15 residues in the CDR3. Germline V gene data show CDR1 as SGHTA and CDR2 as FQGNSA. The CDR3 sequence is CASSRDRDNTGELFF. CDR3 bases: TGTGCCAGCAGCCGGGACAGGGACAACACCGGGGAGCTGTTTTTT.

The chain recombines TRBV12-3 or TRBV12-4 with TRBJ1-4; 7 bases agree with TRBD1. The CDR3 has 16 residues. The V and J ends lost 0 bases and 3 bases, in that order; junction bases with no gene match: 4. The CDR3 loop reads CASSLAPTGPNEKLFF. DNA for the CDR3: TGTGCCAGCAGTTTAGCGCCGACAGGGCCTAATGAAAAACTGTTTTTT.

This chain links TRBV28 with TRBJ2-2; 7 bases map to TRBD2. The CDR3 spans 15 residues. V gave up 2 bases and J gave up 7 bases; unmatched junction bases: 7. In germline, CDR1 is MDHEN, CDR2 SYDVKM. DNA for the CDR3: TGTGCCAGCAGTTTAGTAGGACTAGTCGACGGGGAGCTGTTTTTT. Its protein product is CASSLVGLVDGELFF.

This sequence joins TRBV25-1 and TRBJ2-1; no clear D gene. The CDR3 covers 15 residues. CDR1 and CDR2 (germline): MGHDK, SYGVNS. Trimming took 1 base from V and 6 from J, leaving 13 bases between them. The CDR3 here is CASSEFGGVGNEQFF. The CDR3, as DNA: TGTGCCAGCAGTGAATTTGGTGGGGTGGGCAATGAGCAGTTCTTC. The full variable domain, with the rest looked up from reference TRBV25-1 and TRBJ2-1, is EADIYQTPRYLVIGTGKKITLECSQTMGHDKMYWYQQDPGMELHLIHYSYGVNSTEKGDLSSESTVSRIRTEHFPLTLESARPSHTSQYLCASSEFGGVGNEQFFGPGTRLTVL.

As concerns this clonotype: This is likely a read error, given that the CDR3 carries no conserved phenylalanine or tryptophan at its end. The chain has TRBV30 and TRBJ1-1; weak D call: TRBD1 (5 bases). This CDR3 is built from 12 residues. Germline V gene lookup returns CDR1 GTSNPN and CDR2 SVGIG (reference sequence). Trimming stripped 1 base from V and 7 bases from J, with 10 bases between. The CDR3 nucleotides are TGTGCCTGGAGTGAAGCAGGGCGTGAAGCTTTCTCT. This sequence encodes CAWSEAGREAFS.

The chain joins TRBV27 to TRBJ1-1; no clear D. Germline V gene data show CDR1 as MNHEY and CDR2 as SMNVEV (reference sequence). V was shortened by 3 bases and J by 5 bases, with 10 bases between the two germline ends. The CDR3 spans 13 residues. The CDR3 bases are TGTGCCAGCAGTTTTGCGGCTAGAACTGAAGCTTTCTTT. Amino acids: CASSFAARTEAFF.

This clonotype was seen a handful of times. The chain couples TRBV4-1 to TRBJ1-6, with a weak D call TRBD1 (5 bases). Between the trimmed V and J ends, which lost 0 bases and 9 bases, there was a span of 18 bases. The germline gives CDR1 MGHRA, CDR2 YSYEKL. CDR3 size: 17 residues. CDR3 sequence (DNA): TGCGCCAGCAGCCAAGATTCCTTCGGGGACTCGGTTTCACCCCTCCACTTT. It specifies CASSQDSFGDSVSPLHF.

The chain combines TRBV7-9 with TRBJ2-1, with D uncertain. CDR3 length: 14 residues. The ends were cut back, 5 bases at V and 6 bases at J, with 14 bases in the middle. Germline V gene sequence: CDR1 SEHNR, CDR2 FQNEAQ (reference sequence). CDR3 region: CASSLQNSLNEQFF. The CDR3 DNA follows: TGTGCCAGCAGCCTACAGAACAGCCTCAATGAGCAGTTCTTC.

This clonotype has a handful of counts. The chain has TRBV12-3 or TRBV12-4 and TRBJ2-7, with D unresolved. Trimming shortened V by 3 bases and J by 2 bases, and 5 bases separated the two germline ends. This CDR3 is built from 12 residues. The CDR3 spells CASSLKPYEQYF. DNA of the CDR3: TGTGCCAGCAGTTTGAAACCCTACGAGCAGTACTTC.

Only a few counts were recorded for this clonotype. The CDR3 reads CASSYGAGSYNEQFF. CDR3 nucleotide sequence: TGTGCCAGCAGTTACGGAGCGGGCTCCTACAATGAGCAGTTCTTC. J is TRBJ2-1 and V is TRBV6-5; a weak D match, TRBD2 (6 bases). This CDR3 contains 15 residues. V lost 2 bases, J lost 0 bases, and 8 bases lay in between. Germline CDR1 MNHEY, CDR2 SVGAGI.

The rearrangement links TRBV15 to TRBJ1-6; no definite D call. This CDR3 has 14 residues. In germline, CDR1 is LNHNV, CDR2 YYDKDF (reference sequence). V lost 1 base to trimming and J lost 8 bases, with 9 bases between them. In DNA, the CDR3 is TGTGCCACCAGCAGAGTACGCGAGGATTCACCCCTCCACTTT. It translates to CATSRVREDSPLHF.

The chain combines TRBV9 with TRBJ2-4, with 7 bases aligning to TRBD2. This CDR3 is built from 15 residues. CDR1 and CDR2 from the germline V gene are SGDLS and YYNGEE. Trimming removed 3 bases from V and 8 bases from J; junction bases left unmatched: 11. CDR3 bases: TGTGCCAGCAGCGCCACCGCGGGAGATGGGGACATTCAGTACTTC. Protein product: CASSATAGDGDIQYF.

V gene TRBV19 combines with J gene TRBJ2-1; possibly TRBD2 for D (6 bases). CDR1 is LNHDA and CDR2 is SQIVND in the germline V gene (reference sequence). The CDR3 is 16 residues long. Deletions cut 8 bases from V and 6 bases from J, with 23 bases between. CDR3 bases: TGTGCCAGTTCAACTCCAATAGCGGCCCTGGGCAATGAGCAGTTCTTC. The encoded protein is CASSTPIAALGNEQFF.

In DNA, the CDR3 is TGTGCCAGCAGCCCCCGCGGAGATAACTATGGCTACACCTTC. The encoded protein is CASSPRGDNYGYTF. The chain couples TRBV9 to TRBJ1-2, with D unclear. Trimming removed 4 bases at V and 1 base at J, with 11 bases between. Germline values: CDR1 SGDLS, CDR2 YYNGEE. This CDR3 is built from 14 residues. Drawing the rest from reference TRBV9 and TRBJ1-2, the complete variable domain is DSGVTQTPKHLITATGQRVTLRCSPRSGDLSVYWYQQSLDQGLQFLIQYYNGEERAKGNILERFSAQQFPDLHSELNLSSLELGDSALYFCASSPRGDNYGYTFGSGTRLTVV.

V usage is TRBV27 and J usage is TRBJ2-2; D uncertain. CDR1 MNHEY and CDR2 SMNVEV come from the germline V gene (reference sequence). V was clipped by 6 bases and J by 0 bases, with 2 bases between them. There are 12 residues in the CDR3. This chain's CDR3 is CASRANTGELFF. CDR3 DNA sequence: TGTGCCAGCAGGGCGAACACCGGGGAGCTGTTTTTT.

The chain is built from TRBV12-3 or TRBV12-4 and TRBJ2-7; D is unclear. This CDR3 has 13 amino acids. V shed 0 bases and J shed 2 bases, with 5 bases lying between them. In DNA form, the CDR3 reads TGTGCCAGCAGTTTAGCCCCCCCCTACGAGCAGTACTTC. The encoded protein is CASSLAPPYEQYF.

This chain joins TRBV4-3 and TRBJ1-1; D remains unclear. V was trimmed by 1 base and J by 2 bases, leaving 11 bases between them. Germline V gene sequence: CDR1 LGHNA, CDR2 YSLEER. The CDR3 is 15 amino acids. CDR3 residues: CASSQGRADNTEAFF. CDR3 DNA sequence: TGCGCCAGCAGCCAAGGACGGGCGGACAACACTGAAGCTTTCTTT.

This clonotype came up many times. The V call is TRBV29-1, the J call TRBJ2-1; the match to TRBD2 covers 7 bases. In germline, CDR1 is SQVTM, CDR2 ANQGSEA. Losses at the gene ends were 0 bases for V and 0 bases for J; bases not matched to a gene: 5. This CDR3 comprises 16 residues. CDR3 in amino acids: CSVEDDSGLSYNEQFF. CDR3 in DNA: TGCAGCGTTGAAGATGATAGCGGGCTCTCCTACAATGAGCAGTTCTTC.

This clonotype was found once. This CDR3 reads CASSLSDSFYEQYF. The CDR3 nucleotides read TGCGCCAGCAGCTTAAGCGACAGTTTCTACGAGCAGTACTTC. The gene calls are TRBV5-1 and TRBJ2-7, with a possible D match to TRBD1 (5 bases). There are 14 residues in the CDR3. Germline CDR1 and CDR2: SGHRS and YFSETQ. V was trimmed by 2 bases and J by 3 bases, leaving 12 bases between them. The variable domain in full, with the rest retrieved from reference TRBV5-1 and TRBJ2-7, is KAGVTQTPRYLIKTRGQQVTLSCSPISGHRSVSWYQQTPGQGLQFLFEYFSETQRNKGNFPGRFSGRQFSNSRSEMNVSTLELGDSALYLCASSLSDSFYEQYFGPGTRLTVT.

This clonotype was recorded many times. The CDR3 nucleotides are TGTGCCAGCAGCTTAGTTGGAAGGACAGGATTCAATGAGCAGTTCTTC. Amino acid sequence: CASSLVGRTGFNEQFF. The chain uses TRBV7-8 and TRBJ2-1; TRBD1 matches 7 bases. CDR1 is SGHVS and CDR2 is FQNEAQ in the germline V gene. The CDR3 sequence is 16 residues long. J gave up 6 bases and V 1 base, and 9 bases lay outside the gene matches.